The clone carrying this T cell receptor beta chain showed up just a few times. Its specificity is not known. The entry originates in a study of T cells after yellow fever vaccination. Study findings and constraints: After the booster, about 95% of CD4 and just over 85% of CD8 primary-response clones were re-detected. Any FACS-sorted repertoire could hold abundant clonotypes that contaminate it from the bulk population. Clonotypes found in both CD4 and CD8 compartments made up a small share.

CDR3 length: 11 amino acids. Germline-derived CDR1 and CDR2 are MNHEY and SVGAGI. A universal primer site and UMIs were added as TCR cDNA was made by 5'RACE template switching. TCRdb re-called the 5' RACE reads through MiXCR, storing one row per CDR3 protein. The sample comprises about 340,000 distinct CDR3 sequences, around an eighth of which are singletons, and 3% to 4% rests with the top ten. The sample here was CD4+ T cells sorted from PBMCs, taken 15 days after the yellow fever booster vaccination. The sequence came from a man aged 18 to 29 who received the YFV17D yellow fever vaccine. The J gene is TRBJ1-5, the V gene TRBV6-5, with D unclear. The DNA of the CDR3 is TGTCCGAGGGTTCGCAATCAGCCCCAGCATTTT. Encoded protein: CPRVRNQPQHF.